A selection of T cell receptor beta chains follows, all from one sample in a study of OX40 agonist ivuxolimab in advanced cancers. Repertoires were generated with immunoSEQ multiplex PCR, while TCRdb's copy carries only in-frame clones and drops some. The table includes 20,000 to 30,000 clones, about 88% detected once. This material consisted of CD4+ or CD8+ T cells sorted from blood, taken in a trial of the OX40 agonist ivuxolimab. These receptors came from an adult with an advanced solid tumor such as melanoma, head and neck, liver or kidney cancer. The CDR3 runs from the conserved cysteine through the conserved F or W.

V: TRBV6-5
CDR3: CASSYSLHNTEAFF

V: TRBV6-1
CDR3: CASSSELAYEQYF

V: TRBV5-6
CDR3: CASSPDINTDTQYF

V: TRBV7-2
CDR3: CASSRRDRLNEQYF

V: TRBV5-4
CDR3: CASSLGFLGRLTDTQYF

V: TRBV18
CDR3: CASSASFGPVETQYF

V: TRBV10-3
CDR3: CAISESTGEGTEAFF

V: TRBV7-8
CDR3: CASSLERGRYEQYF

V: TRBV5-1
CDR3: CASSLAYLGGEQYF

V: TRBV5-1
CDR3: CASSSRDRGNNYGYTF

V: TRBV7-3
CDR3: CASSLGGEGNEQFF

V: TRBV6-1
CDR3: CATTTGGIYNEQFF

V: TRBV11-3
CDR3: CASSSGGNTIYF

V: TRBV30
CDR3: CASLYPSRPYNEQFF

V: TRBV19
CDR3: CASSINRGRGTEAFF

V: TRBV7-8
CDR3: CASSVGHTDTQYF

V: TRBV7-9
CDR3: CASSLFGAGETQYF

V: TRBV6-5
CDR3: CASSYGQGYQPQHF

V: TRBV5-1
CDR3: CASSSHRDEKLFF

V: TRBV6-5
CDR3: CASIFSHGQGESEQYF

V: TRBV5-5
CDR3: CASSRTGLNTEAFF

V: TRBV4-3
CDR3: CASSQDVNRQGALHNQPQHF

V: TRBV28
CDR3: CASSLQTGQGENEKLFF

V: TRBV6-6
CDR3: CASSTSVGQGAREQYF

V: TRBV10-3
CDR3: CAISEPWVGLADTGELFF

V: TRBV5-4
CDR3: CASSVGEQPQHF

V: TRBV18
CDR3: CASSPRGAGTGSNQPQHF

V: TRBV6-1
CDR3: CASSARHRDRGSPLHF

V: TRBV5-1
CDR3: CASRSIETQYF

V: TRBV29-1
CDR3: CSVGAQGDTGELFF

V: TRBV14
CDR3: CASSQAGWAGDEQFF

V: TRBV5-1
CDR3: CASSTTGGLAGANVLTF

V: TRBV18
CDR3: CASSPNARLDTEAFF

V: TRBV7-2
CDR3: CASSSLGTGLSGNTIYF

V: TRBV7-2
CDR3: CASSFRTDIYEQYF

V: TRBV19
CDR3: CASTQSAGQANYGYTF

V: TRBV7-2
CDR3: CASSLPGRLNTEAFF

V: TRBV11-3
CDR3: CASSLLMNTEAFF

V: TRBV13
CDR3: CASSTSSWGAMTDTQYF

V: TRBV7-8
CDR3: CASKPSGSNTGELFF

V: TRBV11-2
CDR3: CASSLNSLGEQYF

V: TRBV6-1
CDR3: CASTTGFSGNTIYF

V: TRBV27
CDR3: CASGGTGDSYNEQFF

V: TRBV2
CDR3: CASRGDRGTEAFF

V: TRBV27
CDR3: CASSLSRETSYGYTF

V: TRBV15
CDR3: CATSPRFFGENQFF

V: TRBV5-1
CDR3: CASSKLLAGADYNEQFF

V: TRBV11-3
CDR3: CASSLNWGPYNEQFF

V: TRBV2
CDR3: CASTRVRTGGGETQYF

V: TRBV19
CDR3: CASSPNRGGQPQHF

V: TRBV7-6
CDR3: CASSWGRDTEAFF

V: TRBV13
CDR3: CASSPDSSGEQYF

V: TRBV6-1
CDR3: CASSELRQVETNYGYTF

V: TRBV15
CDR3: CATSRDLPSPTSGNTIYF

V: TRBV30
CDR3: CAWSRNSRNTEAFF

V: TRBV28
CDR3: CASSHRDKNTGELFF